The 17 T cell receptor beta chains in this list originate from one sample, sequenced in a study of blood T cell repertoires in COVID-19. Only in-frame clones appear in the TCRdb table, and some are missing; sequencing was by immunoSEQ multiplex PCR. This table holds fewer than 250,000 clones, roughly 87% found once. Sequences were obtained from PBMCs or T cells enriched from blood (not recorded which). These receptors were taken from a woman aged 25 to 45 with acute COVID-19.

The chain carries TRBV5-1 and TRBJ1-1, with 8 bases lining up with TRBD1. This CDR3 has 14 amino acids. The trim removed 4 bases at V and 0 bases at J, leaving 2 bases unmatched. Germline assignment: CDR1 SGHRS and CDR2 YFSETQ. The CDR3 DNA follows: TGCGCCAGCAGCAGGACAGGGATGAACACTGAAGCTTTCTTT. It specifies CASSRTGMNTEAFF.

The V call is TRBV5-6, the J call TRBJ2-3; 8 positions match TRBD2. V shed 5 bases and J 9 bases; nucleotides not matched to a gene: 14. The V gene's germline CDR1 is SGHDT and CDR2 YYEEEE. The CDR3 extends over 15 amino acids. CDR3 amino acids: CASRNTSGRIETQYF. The CDR3 nucleotides are TGTGCCAGCAGAAACACTAGCGGAAGAATAGAAACGCAGTATTTT.

The V and J genes are TRBV6-2 or TRBV6-3 and TRBJ2-7; 7 positions match TRBD2. The germline V gene has CDR1 MNHEY and CDR2 SVGEGT. J was trimmed by 2 bases and V by 6 bases; bases with no gene match: 4. The CDR3 contains 13 residues. CDR3 DNA: TGTGCCAGCAGCCGGGGGGAAACCTACGAGCAGTACTTC. This gives the protein CASSRGETYEQYF.

This chain connects TRBV3-1 (or the pseudogene TRBV3-2) to TRBJ1-2; D not resolved. From germline, CDR1 is LGHDT and CDR2 YNNKEL (reference sequence). The V gene lost 0 bases and the J gene lost 8 bases, with 16 bases spanning the gap. This CDR3 spans 15 amino acids. The CDR3 here is CASSQDWARLGGYTF. CDR3 nucleotide sequence: TGTGCCAGCAGCCAAGATTGGGCCAGGCTTGGAGGCTACACCTTC.

V gene TRBV6-2 or TRBV6-3 combines with J gene TRBJ1-5; no firm D call. The V end was cut by 4 bases, the J end by 11 bases, with 9 bases between. CDR1 is MNHEY, CDR2 SVGEGT, per germline. The CDR3 totals 11 residues. The CDR3 bases are TGTGCCAGCAGTTTCTCCGGGTCCCAGCATTTT. Translating it yields CASSFSGSQHF.

The J gene is TRBJ2-2, the V gene TRBV5-4; 10 bases align to TRBD2. CDR1 and CDR2 (germline): SGHNT, YYREEE (reference sequence). V lost 3 bases and J lost 7; bases outside the gene matches: 3. This CDR3 is 14 amino acids long. The CDR3 region has the DNA TGTGCCAGCAGCTCAGGACTAGCGGTCGGGGAGCTGTTTTTT. Its protein product is CASSSGLAVGELFF.

The chain's CDR3 is CASNLGQYSNQPQHF. CDR3 nucleotides: TGTGCCAGCAACCTGGGACAGTATAGCAATCAGCCCCAGCATTTT. This chain uses TRBV6-5 with TRBJ1-5, with 7 positions matching TRBD1. Germline V CDR1 and CDR2: MNHEY, SVGAGI. The CDR3 is made up of 15 amino acids. Germline trimming cut 7 bases from V and 0 bases from J; bases unmatched to any gene: 6.

This chain joins TRBV29-1 and TRBJ1-1; the D gene is possibly TRBD1 (5 bases). The germline V gene has CDR1 SQVTM and CDR2 ANQGSEA. Trimming left V 0 bases short and J 7 bases short, with 15 bases between. This CDR3 has 14 amino acids. CDR3 residues: CSVEDAIGTGEAFF. The CDR3 region has the DNA TGCAGCGTTGAAGACGCGATAGGGACTGGTGAAGCTTTCTTT.

The chain is built from TRBV19 and TRBJ1-5, with TRBD1 as a possible D gene (6 bases). V dropped 11 bases and J dropped 1 base, with 9 bases sitting between them. This CDR3 is built from 12 residues. Germline V gene data show CDR1 as LNHDA and CDR2 as SQIVND (reference sequence). CDR3 sequence reads: CAGGGSNQPQHF. The CDR3 DNA follows: TGTGCCGGGGGCGGAAGCAATCAGCCCCAGCATTTT.

Here the CDR3 DNA reads TGTGCCAGCAGCTTGGAACGGAGCTATGAGCAGTTCTTC. Encoded protein: CASSLERSYEQFF. The rearrangement links TRBV5-4 to TRBJ2-1, with D unclear. CDR3 size: 13 residues. Germline-derived CDR1 and CDR2 are SGHNT and YYREEE (reference sequence). V was pared by 0 bases and J by 8 bases, with 9 bases between.

This CDR3 reads CASQGLAGGPHTQYF. The CDR3 nucleotides are TGCGCCAGTCAGGGACTAGCGGGGGGGCCCCATACGCAGTATTTT. This chain uses TRBV10-2 with TRBJ2-3, with 16 bases identical to TRBD2. V dropped 9 bases and J dropped 7; count of bases not matched to a gene: 7. The CDR3 extends over 15 amino acids. CDR1 is WSHSY, CDR2 SAAADI, per germline.

This chain joins TRBV6-1 and TRBJ2-7; the D is unclear. Trimming left V 1 base short and J 0 bases short, with 7 bases between. CDR1 and CDR2 from the germline V gene are MNHNS and SASEGT. The length of the CDR3 is 14 residues. Here the CDR3 reads CASSEGWASYEQYF. DNA of the CDR3: TGTGCCAGCAGTGAAGGGTGGGCCTCCTACGAGCAGTACTTC.

This clone was counted a few times. The chain couples TRBV6-6 to TRBJ1-5; unclear D gene. Trimming shortened V by 5 bases and J by 1 base, and 9 bases separated the two germline ends. CDR3 length equals 14 residues. Germline values: CDR1 MNHNY, CDR2 SVGAGI (reference sequence). The CDR3 DNA reads as TGTGCCAGCAGTCCGTCACAGAGCAATCAGCCCCAGCATTTT. This translates into CASSPSQSNQPQHF.

The chain couples TRBV5-1 to TRBJ2-2, with 12 bases lining up with TRBD2. Germline V gene data show CDR1 as SGHRS and CDR2 as YFSETQ. There are 17 residues in the CDR3. V shed 5 bases, J shed 2 bases, and the junction held 7 bases outside the gene matches. The chain's CDR3 is CASSSGLAGLNTGELFF. In DNA form, the CDR3 reads TGCGCCAGCAGTTCCGGACTAGCGGGACTAAACACCGGGGAGCTGTTTTTT.

The gene calls are TRBV28 and TRBJ1-4; D possibly corresponds to TRBD1 (6 bases). V lost 7 bases and J lost 1, with 13 bases in between. The CDR3 sequence is 15 residues long. From germline, CDR1 is MDHEN and CDR2 SYDVKM. The DNA for the CDR3 is TGTGCCAGCAATACTCAAGGGGGAACTAATGAAAAACTGTTTTTT. Translated: CASNTQGGTNEKLFF.

The chain's CDR3 is CASSSRTDSKEQYF. CDR3 nucleotide sequence: TGCGCCAGCAGCTCGCGGACAGACTCGAAAGAGCAGTACTTC. This chain links TRBV5-1 with TRBJ2-7; D may be TRBD1 (6 bases). V was trimmed by 3 bases and J by 7 bases, leaving 17 bases between them. Germline lookup yields CDR1 SGHRS and CDR2 YFSETQ. This CDR3 contains 14 residues.

The genes are TRBV27 and TRBJ2-3; 11 bases align to TRBD2. CDR1 is MNHEY and CDR2 is SMNVEV in the germline V gene (reference sequence). This CDR3 has 14 residues. Germline trimming cut 7 bases from V and 10 bases from J; bases unmatched to any gene: 10. CDR3 bases: TGTGCCAGCATTGTAGCGGGGGGGCAGGGTGCGCAGTATTTT. Its protein product is CASIVAGGQGAQYF.